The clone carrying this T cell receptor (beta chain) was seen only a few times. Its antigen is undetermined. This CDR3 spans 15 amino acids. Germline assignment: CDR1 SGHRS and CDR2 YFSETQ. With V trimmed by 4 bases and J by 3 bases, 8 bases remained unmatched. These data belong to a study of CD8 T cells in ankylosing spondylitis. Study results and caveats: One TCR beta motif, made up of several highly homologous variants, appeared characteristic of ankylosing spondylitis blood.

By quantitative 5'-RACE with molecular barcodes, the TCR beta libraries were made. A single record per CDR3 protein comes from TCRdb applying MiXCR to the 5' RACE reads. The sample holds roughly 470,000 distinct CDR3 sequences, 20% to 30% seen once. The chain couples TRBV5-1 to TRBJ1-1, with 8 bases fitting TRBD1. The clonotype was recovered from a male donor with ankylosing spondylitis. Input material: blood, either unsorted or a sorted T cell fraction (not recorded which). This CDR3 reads CASSLGQGLDTEAFF. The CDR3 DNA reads TGCGCCAGCAGCCTAGGACAGGGATTAGACACTGAAGCTTTCTTT.